This T cell receptor (beta chain) is from a study of blood T cells in healthy people across ages. The authors ran a second PCR of roughly 6 to 12 cycles using a sample-barcoded 5' primer and a J-beta primer mix. TCRdb reprocessed the 5' RACE reads via MiXCR and lists one record per CDR3 protein. Of some 1.7 million distinct CDR3 sequences in the sample, 25% to 30% are singletons; the top ten hold 7.7%. Healthy Caucasians from Russia aged about 6 to 100 served as donors. With each sample, at least 5 micrograms of total RNA were extracted. Germline V lookup: CDR1 DFQATT, CDR2 SNEGSKA (reference sequence). The CDR3 consists of 16 residues. After removal of 5 bases from V and 0 bases from J, the junction contained 8 bases not matched to a gene.

This rearrangement joins TRBV20-1 to TRBJ2-1, with TRBD2 matching over 9 bases. The sequenced sample consisted of blood. This receptor was obtained from a woman in her 30s in good health. The chain's CDR3 is CSAALAGQSSYNEQFF. CDR3 DNA: TGCAGTGCTGCTCTAGCGGGACAGAGCTCCTACAATGAGCAGTTCTTC.